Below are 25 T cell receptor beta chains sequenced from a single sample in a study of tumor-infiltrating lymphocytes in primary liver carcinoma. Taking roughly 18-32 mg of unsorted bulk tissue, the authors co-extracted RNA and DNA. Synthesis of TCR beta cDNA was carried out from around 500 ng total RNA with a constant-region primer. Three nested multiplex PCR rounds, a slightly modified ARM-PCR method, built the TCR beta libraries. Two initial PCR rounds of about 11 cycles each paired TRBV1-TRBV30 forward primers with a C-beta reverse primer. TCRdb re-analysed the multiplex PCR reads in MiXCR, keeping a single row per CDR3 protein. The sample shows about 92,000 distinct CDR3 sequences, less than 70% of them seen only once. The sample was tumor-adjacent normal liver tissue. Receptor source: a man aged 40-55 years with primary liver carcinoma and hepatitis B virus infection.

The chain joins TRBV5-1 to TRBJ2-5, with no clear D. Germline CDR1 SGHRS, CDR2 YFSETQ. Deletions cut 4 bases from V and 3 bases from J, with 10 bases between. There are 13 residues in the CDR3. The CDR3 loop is CASSPTPEETQYF. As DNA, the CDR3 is TGCGCCAGCAGCCCAACTCCGGAAGAGACCCAGTACTTC. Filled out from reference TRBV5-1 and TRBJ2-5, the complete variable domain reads KAGVTQTPRYLIKTRGQQVTLSCSPISGHRSVSWYQQTPGQGLQFLFEYFSETQRNKGNFPGRFSGRQFSNSRSEMNVSTLELGDSALYLCASSPTPEETQYFGPGTRLLVL.

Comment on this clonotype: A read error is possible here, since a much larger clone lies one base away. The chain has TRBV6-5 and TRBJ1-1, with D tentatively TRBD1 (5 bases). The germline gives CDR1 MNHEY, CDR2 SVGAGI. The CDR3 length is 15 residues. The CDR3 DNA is TGTGCCAGCAGTCCGACGGGGGGTAGATACACTGAAACTTTCTTT. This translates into CASSPTGGRYTETFF.

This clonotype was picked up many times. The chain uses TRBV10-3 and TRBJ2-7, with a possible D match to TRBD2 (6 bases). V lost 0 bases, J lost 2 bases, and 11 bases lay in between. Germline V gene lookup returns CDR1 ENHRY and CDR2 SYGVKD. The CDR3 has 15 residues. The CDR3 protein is CAISESKEGPYEQYF. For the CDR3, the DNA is TGTGCCATCAGTGAGTCGAAGGAGGGGCCCTACGAGCAGTACTTC.

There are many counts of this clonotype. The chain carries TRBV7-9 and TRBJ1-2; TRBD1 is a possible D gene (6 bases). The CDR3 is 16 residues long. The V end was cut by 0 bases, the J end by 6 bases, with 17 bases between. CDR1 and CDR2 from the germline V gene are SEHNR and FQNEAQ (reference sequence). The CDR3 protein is CASSLAPTGQGDGYTF. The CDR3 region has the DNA TGTGCCAGCAGCTTAGCCCCTACAGGGCAAGGGGATGGCTACACCTTC. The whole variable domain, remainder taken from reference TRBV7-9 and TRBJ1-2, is DTGVSQNPRHKITKRGQNVTFRCDPISEHNRLYWYRQTLGQGPEFLTYFQNEAQLEKSRLLSDRFSAERPKGSFSTLEIQRTEQGDSAMYLCASSLAPTGQGDGYTFGSGTRLTVV.

The CDR3 loop is CASSQVPGAGNKKLFF. The CDR3 DNA sequence: TGCGCCAGCAGCCAAGTACCCGGGGCCGGAAACAAAAAACTGTTTTTT. The V call is TRBV4-1, the J call TRBJ1-4; maybe TRBD1 (5 bases). Trimming shortened V by 1 base and J by 9 bases, and 18 bases separated the two germline ends. The CDR3 length is 16 residues. CDR1 and CDR2 (germline): MGHRA, YSYEKL.

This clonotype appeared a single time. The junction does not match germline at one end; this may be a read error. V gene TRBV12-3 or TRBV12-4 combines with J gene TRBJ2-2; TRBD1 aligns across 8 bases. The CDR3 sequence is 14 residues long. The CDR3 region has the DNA TGTGCCAGCAGTTTGGCAGGGACAGGCGGGGAGCTGTTATTC. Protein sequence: CASSLAGTGGELLF.

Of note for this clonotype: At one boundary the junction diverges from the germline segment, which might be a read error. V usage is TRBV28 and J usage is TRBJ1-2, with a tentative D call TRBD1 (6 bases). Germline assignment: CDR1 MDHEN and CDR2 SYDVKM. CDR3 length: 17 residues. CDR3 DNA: TGTGTCAGCAACAGGGCGCGACCAGGGCGCTTTAACTATGGCTACACCTTC. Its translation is CVSNRARPGRFNYGYTF.

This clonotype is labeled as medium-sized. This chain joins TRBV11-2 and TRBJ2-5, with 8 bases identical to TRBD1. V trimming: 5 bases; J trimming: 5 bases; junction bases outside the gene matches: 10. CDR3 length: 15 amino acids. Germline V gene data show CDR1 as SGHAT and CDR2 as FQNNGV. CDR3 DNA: TGTGCCAGCAGCCGAAGGCCAGGGGGCGAGGAGACCCAGTACTTC. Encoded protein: CASSRRPGGEETQYF.

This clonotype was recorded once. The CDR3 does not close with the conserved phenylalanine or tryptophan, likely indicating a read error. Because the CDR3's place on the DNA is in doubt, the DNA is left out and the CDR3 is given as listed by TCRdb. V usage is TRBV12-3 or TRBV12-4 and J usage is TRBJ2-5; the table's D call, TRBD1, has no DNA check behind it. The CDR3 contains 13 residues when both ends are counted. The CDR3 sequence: CASSFRGQETQYL.

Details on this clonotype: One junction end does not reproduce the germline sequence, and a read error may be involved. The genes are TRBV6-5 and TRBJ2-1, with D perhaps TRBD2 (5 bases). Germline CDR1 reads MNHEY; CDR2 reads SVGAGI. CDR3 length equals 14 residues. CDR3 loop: CTSTSDLGYNEQFF. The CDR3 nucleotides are TGTACCAGCACTTCGGACTTAGGTTACAATGAGCAGTTCTTC.

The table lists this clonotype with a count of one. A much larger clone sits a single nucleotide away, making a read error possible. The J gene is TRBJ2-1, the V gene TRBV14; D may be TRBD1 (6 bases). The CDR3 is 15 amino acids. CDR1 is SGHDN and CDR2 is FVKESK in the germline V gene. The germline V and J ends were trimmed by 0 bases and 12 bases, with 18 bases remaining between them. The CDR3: CASSQDPVQGIGQFF. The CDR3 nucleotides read TGTGCCAGCAGCCAAGACCCGGTACAGGGTATTGGGCAGTTCTTC.

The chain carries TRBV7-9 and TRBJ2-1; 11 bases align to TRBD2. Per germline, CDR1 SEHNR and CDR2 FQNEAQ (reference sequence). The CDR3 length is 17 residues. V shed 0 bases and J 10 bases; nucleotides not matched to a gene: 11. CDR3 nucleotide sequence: TGTGCCAGCAGCTTAGCAACACTAGCGGGAGACCGGAAGGAGCAGTTCTTC. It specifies CASSLATLAGDRKEQFF.

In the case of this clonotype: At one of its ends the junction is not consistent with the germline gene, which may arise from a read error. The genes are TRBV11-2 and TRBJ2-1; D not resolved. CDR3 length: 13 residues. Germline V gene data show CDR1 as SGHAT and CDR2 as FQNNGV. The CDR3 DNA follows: TGTGCCAGCAGCTTAGAGGTGGGATCTGAGCAATTCTTT. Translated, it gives CASSLEVGSEQFF.

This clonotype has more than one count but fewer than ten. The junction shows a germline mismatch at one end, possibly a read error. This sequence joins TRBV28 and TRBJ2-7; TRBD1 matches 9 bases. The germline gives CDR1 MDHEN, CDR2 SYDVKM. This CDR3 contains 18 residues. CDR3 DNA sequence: TGTGCCAGTAGTTTGGGTCCAGGGACAGGGCTAGGGGTCTACGAGCAGTACTTC. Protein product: CASSLGPGTGLGVYEQYF.

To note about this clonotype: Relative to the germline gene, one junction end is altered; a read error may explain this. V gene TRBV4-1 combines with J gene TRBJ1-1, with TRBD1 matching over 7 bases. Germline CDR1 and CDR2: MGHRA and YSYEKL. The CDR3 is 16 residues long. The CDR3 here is CASSPSGTAMDTEDFF. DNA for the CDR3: TGCGCCAGCAGCCCCTCCGGGACAGCCATGGACACTGAAGATTTCTTT.

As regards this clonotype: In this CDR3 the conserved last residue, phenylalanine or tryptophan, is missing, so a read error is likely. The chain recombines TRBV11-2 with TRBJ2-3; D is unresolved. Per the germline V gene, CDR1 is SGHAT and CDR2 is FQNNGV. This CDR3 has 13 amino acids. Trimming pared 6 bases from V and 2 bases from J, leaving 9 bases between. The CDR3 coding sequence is TGTGCCAGCAGTCACTGGACCACAGATACGCAGTATTAT. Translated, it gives CASSHWTTDTQYY.

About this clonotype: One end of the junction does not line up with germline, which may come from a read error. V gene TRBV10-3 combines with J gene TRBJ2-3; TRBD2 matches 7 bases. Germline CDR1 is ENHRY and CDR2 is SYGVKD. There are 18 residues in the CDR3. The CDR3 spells CAISVARLREGPSDTQYF. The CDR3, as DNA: TGCGCCATCAGTGTTGCCCGCTTGAGGGAGGGCCCCTCAGATACGCAGTATTTT.

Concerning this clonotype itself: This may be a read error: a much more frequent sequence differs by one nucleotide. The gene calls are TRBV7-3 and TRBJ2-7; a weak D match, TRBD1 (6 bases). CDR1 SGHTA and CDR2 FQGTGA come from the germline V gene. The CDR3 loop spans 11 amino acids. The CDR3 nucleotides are TGTCTCCGGCACAGGGACGAAGAGCAGTACTTC. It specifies CLRHRDEEQYF.

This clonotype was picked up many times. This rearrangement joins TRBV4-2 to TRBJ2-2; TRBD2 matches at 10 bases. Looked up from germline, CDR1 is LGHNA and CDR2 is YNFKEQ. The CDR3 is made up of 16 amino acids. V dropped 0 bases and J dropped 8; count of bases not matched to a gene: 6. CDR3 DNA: TGTGCCAGCAGCCAAGATGTGGCTAGCGGGAGTGGGGAGCTGTTTTTT. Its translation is CASSQDVASGSGELFF.

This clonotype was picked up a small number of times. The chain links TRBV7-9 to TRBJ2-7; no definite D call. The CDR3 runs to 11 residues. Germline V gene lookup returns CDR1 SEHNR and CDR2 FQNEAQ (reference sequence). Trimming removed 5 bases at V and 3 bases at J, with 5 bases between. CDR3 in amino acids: CASSRGYEQYF. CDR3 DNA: TGTGCCAGCAGCCGTGGCTACGAGCAGTACTTC.

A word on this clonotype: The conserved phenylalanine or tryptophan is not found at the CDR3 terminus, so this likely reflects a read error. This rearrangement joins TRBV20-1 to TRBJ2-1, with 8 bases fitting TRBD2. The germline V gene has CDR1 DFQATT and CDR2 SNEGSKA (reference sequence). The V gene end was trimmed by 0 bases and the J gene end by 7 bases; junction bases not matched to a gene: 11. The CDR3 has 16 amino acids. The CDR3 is CSAREGGAGGWNEQFS. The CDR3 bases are TGCAGTGCTAGAGAGGGGGGGGCGGGAGGATGGAATGAGCAGTTCTCC.

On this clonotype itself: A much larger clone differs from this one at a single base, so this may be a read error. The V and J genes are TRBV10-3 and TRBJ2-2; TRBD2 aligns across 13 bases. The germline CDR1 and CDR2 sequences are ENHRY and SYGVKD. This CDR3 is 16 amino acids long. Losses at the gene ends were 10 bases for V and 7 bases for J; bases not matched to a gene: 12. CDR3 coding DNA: TGTGCCACCCAAACTAGCGGGAGGGCTTATATCGGGGAGCTGTTTTTT. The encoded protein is CATQTSGRAYIGELFF.

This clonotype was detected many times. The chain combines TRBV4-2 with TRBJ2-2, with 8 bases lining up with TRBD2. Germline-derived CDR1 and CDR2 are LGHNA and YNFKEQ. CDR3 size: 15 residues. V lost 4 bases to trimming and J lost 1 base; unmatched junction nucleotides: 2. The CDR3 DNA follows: TGTGCCAGCAGCCCGGGACTAGGGAACACCGGGGAGCTGTTTTTT. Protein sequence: CASSPGLGNTGELFF.

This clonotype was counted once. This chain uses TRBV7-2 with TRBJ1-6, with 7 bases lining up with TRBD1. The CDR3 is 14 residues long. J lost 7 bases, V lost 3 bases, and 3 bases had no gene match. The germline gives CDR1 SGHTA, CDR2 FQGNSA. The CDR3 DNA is TGTGCCAGCAGCTTGCGGGACAGCAATTCACCCCTCCACTTT. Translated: CASSLRDSNSPLHF.

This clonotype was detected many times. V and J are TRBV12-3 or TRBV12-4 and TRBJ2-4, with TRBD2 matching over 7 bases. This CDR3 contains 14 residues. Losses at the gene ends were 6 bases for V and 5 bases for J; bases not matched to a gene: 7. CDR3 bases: TGTGCCAGCAGCCCCCGGGACTACCAAAACATTCAGTACTTC. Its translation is CASSPRDYQNIQYF.